The T cell receptor (beta chain) described here comes from a study of blood T cell repertoires in COVID-19. Some clones are missing from TCRdb's copy, which holds only in-frame ones; the method was immunoSEQ multiplex PCR. The sample includes some 38,000 clones, 70% to 90% seen only once; the top ten take more than 8.5%. The clonotype originates from a man between 60 and 75 years old in a cohort sampled during active COVID-19. The sample was peripheral blood.

The CDR3 bases are TGTGCCAGCAGCGGGAAAATTAGCGGGGGGGCAAATGAGCAGTTCTTC. Translation: CASSGKISGGANEQFF. This chain links TRBV5-4 with TRBJ2-1; 11 bases map to TRBD2. The germline V gene has CDR1 SGHNT and CDR2 YYREEE (reference sequence). This CDR3 comprises 16 residues. J gave up 7 bases and V 4 bases, and 10 bases lay outside the gene matches.